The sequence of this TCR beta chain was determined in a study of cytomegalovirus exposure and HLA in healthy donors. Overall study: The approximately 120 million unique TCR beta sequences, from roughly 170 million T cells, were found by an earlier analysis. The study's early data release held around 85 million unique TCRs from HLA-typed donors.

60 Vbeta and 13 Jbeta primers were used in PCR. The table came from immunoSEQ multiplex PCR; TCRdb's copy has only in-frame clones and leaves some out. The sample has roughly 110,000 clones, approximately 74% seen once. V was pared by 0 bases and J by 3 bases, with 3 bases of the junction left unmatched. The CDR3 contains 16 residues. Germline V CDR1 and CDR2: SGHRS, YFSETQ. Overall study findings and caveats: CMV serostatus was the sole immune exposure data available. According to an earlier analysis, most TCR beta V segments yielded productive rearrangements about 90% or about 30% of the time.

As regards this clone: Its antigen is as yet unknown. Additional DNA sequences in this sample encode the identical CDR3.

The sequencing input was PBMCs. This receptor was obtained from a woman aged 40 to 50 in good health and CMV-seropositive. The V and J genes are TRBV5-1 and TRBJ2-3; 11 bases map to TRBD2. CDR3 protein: CASSLGSSGGTDTQYF. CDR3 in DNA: TGCGCCAGCAGCTTGGGATCTAGCGGGGGGACAGATACGCAGTATTTT.